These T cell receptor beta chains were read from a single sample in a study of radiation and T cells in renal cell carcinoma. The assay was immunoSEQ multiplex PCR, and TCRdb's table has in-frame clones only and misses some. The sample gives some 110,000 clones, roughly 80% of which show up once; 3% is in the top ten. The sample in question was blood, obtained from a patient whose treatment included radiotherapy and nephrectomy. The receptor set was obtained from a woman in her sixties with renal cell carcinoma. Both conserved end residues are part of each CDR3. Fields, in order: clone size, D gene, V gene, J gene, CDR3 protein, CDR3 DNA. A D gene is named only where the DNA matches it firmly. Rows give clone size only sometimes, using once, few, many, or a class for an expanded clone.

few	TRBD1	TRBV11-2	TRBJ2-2	CASSSDRGQAGELFF	TGTGCCAGCAGCTCGGACAGGGGGCAGGCCGGGGAGCTGTTTTTT
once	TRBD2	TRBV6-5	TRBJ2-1	CASSLLAGGYNEQFF	TGTGCCAGCAGCTTACTAGCGGGAGGCTACAATGAGCAGTTCTTC
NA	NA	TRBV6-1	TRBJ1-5	CASSVIDSHNQPQHF	TGTGCCAGCAGTGTAATAGACAGTCATAATCAGCCCCAGCATTTT
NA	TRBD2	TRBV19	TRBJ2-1	CASSLGLDYNEQFF	TGTGCCAGTAGCCTCGGACTAGATTACAATGAGCAGTTCTTC
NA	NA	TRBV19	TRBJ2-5	CASSMGGGEETQYF	TGTGCCAGTAGTATGGGAGGGGGCGAAGAGACCCAGTACTTC
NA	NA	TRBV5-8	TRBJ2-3	CASSPRRDTQYF	TGTGCCAGCAGCCCTCGGAGGGATACGCAGTATTTT
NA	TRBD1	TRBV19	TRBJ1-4	CASSRGQDEKLFF	TGTGCCAGTAGCCGGGGACAGGACGAAAAACTGTTTTTT
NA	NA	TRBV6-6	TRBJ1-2	CASSPLYRGTGYTF	TGTGCCAGCAGCCCTCTTTATCGGGGGACTGGCTACACCTTC
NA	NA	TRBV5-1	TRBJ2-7	CASSLSRSYEQYF	TGCGCCAGCAGCTTGTCTCGCTCCTACGAGCAGTACTTC
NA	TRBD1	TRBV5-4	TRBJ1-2	CASSLADRTSNYGYTF	TGTGCCAGCAGCTTGGCGGACAGGACCTCTAACTATGGCTACACCTTC
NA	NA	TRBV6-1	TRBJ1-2	CASSPLDYGYTF	TGTGCCAGCAGTCCGTTGGACTATGGCTACACCTTC
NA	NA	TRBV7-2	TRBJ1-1	CASSFTEMNTEAFF	TGTGCCAGCAGCTTCACAGAGATGAACACTGAAGCTTTCTTT
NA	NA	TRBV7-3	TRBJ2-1	CASSSSPGPEAEQFF	TGTGCCAGCAGCTCGTCCCCGGGACCGGAGGCTGAGCAGTTCTTC
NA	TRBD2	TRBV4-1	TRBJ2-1	CASSQGPAGVNNEQFF	TGCGCCAGCAGCCAAGGTCCAGCGGGGGTTAACAATGAGCAGTTCTTC
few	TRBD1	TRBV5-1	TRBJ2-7	CASSLATGTYEQYF	TGCGCCAGCAGCTTGGCGACAGGGACCTACGAGCAGTACTTC
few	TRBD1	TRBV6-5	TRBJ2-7	CASSYSTRRGQGTSF	TGTGCCAGCAGTTACTCGACCCGGCGCGGACAGGGGACGTCCTTC
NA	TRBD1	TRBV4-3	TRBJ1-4	CASSHLQGANEKLFF	TGCGCCAGCAGCCATTTACAGGGGGCTAATGAAAAACTGTTTTTT
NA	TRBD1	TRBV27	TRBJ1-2	CASSTGGDGYTF	TGTGCCAGCAGCACAGGGGGGGATGGCTACACCTTC
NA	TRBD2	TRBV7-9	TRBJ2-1	CASSPRSVSGRAMNEQFF	TGTGCCAGCAGTCCTCGTAGTGTTAGCGGGAGGGCCATGAATGAGCAGTTCTTC
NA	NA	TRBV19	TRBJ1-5	CASSIVRDTYSNQPQHF	TGTGCCAGTAGTATAGTAAGGGACACCTATAGCAATCAGCCCCAGCATTTT
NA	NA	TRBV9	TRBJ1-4	CASSVGSDEKLFF	TGTGCCAGCAGCGTAGGCTCGGATGAAAAACTGTTTTTT
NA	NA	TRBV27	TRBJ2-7	CASSLPGAYEQYF	TGTGCCAGCAGTTTACCGGGAGCCTACGAGCAGTACTTC
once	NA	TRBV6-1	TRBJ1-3	CASSRGNTIYF	TGTGCCAGCAGTCGAGGAAACACCATATATTTT
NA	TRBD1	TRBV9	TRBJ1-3	CASSPGTASSGNTIYF	TGTGCCAGCAGCCCCGGGACAGCCAGCTCTGGAAACACCATATATTTT
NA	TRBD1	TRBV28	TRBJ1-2	CASSLGRGSYGYTF	TGTGCCAGCAGTTTAGGCAGGGGGTCCTATGGCTACACCTTC
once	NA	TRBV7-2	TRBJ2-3	CASSLDGSTGTDTQYF	TGTGCCAGCAGCTTAGACGGTTCCACTGGCACAGATACGCAGTATTTT
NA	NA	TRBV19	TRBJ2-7	CASSRAETYEQYF	TGTGCCAGTAGTAGGGCGGAAACCTACGAGCAGTACTTC
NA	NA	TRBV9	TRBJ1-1	CASSAGVRDGTEAFF	TGTGCCAGCAGCGCCGGGGTTCGGGACGGCACTGAAGCTTTCTTT
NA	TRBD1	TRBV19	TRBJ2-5	CASSKGQGIRGETQYF	TGTGCCAGTAGTAAGGGACAGGGTATTAGGGGAGAGACCCAGTACTTC
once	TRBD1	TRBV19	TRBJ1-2	CASTPFQGANYGYTF	TGTGCCAGTACGCCATTTCAGGGGGCCAACTATGGCTACACCTTC